This is a list of T cell receptor beta chains from one sample in a study of blood T cell repertoires in COVID-19. Measured with immunoSEQ multiplex PCR; TCRdb has only the in-frame clones, and not every one. Counted here are roughly 160,000 clones, 80% to 85% occurring once; the ten biggest clones make up approximately 2.9%. Sequencing used peripheral blood. The receptors were gathered from a woman aged 55-69 years with acute or convalescent COVID-19. CDR3s include the opening cysteine and the closing phenylalanine or tryptophan. D genes are given only for firm matches. The size of a clone is reported for some rows only, either as once, few or many, or as a class for expanded clones.

J gene	V gene	D gene	clone size	CDR3 DNA	CDR3 protein
TRBJ2-3	TRBV5-4	.	.	TGTGCCAGCAGCTTTCACACAGATACGCAGTATTTT	CASSFHTDTQYF
TRBJ2-5	TRBV29-1	.	.	TGCAGCGTTGAGCCAAGACAGAGATTCCCAGAGACCCAGTACTTC	CSVEPRQRFPETQYF
TRBJ2-7	TRBV27	.	.	TGTGCCAGCAGTTCCAGGGTATCCCCCTACGAGCAGTACTTC	CASSSRVSPYEQYF
TRBJ2-7	TRBV12-5	TRBD2	.	TGTGCTAGTGGAAGACTAGCGGGGGCGGGCGAGCAGTACTTC	CASGRLAGAGEQYF
TRBJ1-2	TRBV9	TRBD1	few	TGTGCCAGCAGCGATCCGGCTCCGAGGACAGGGATGAACTATGGCTACACCTTC	CASSDPAPRTGMNYGYTF
TRBJ1-5	TRBV7-8	.	.	TGTGCCAGCAGCGGGGGGGCGGTTGAGCCCCAGCATTTT	CASSGGAVEPQHF
TRBJ2-3	TRBV6-6	TRBD1	.	TGTGCCAGCAGTAAAGGGACAGGGGGAAACACAGATACGCAGTATTTT	CASSKGTGGNTDTQYF
TRBJ1-1	TRBV7-9	.	.	TGTGCCAGCAGCCCAGCAGGGCTCTTGAACACTGAAGCTTTCTTT	CASSPAGLLNTEAFF
TRBJ1-6	TRBV10-3	TRBD1	.	TGTGCCACACGGGACAGGGACAATTCACCCCTCCACTTT	CATRDRDNSPLHF
TRBJ1-2	TRBV6-5	TRBD1	once	TGTGCCAGCAGTCCCATCGACAGGGCCTACTATGGCTACACCTTC	CASSPIDRAYYGYTF
TRBJ1-4	TRBV6-6	.	.	TGTGCCAGCAGAAGCAGGGGAGGGAATGAAAAACTGTTTTTT	CASRSRGGNEKLFF
TRBJ2-2	TRBV5-6	.	.	TGTGCCAGCAGCGGGGGCGTCACCGGGGAGCTGTTTTTT	CASSGGVTGELFF
TRBJ2-7	TRBV5-1	TRBD1	.	TGCGCCAGCACCCATTTCCCGGGACAGGGGAGCTCCTACGAGCAGTACTTC	CASTHFPGQGSSYEQYF
TRBJ1-1	TRBV19	.	.	TGTGCCAGTAGTCCAGGGATACACACTGAAGCTTTCTTT	CASSPGIHTEAFF
TRBJ1-4	TRBV3-1/TRBV3-2	.	.	TGTGCCAGCGTACCATGGGATCAAACGGAGGGAGCTTGGGATGAAAAACTGTTTTTT	CASVPWDQTEGAWDEKLFF
TRBJ2-2	TRBV6-2/TRBV6-3	.	.	TGTGCCAGCAGTTACCGTCGAGCCACCGGGGAGCTGTTTTTT	CASSYRRATGELFF
TRBJ2-2	TRBV4-2	.	.	TGTGCCAGCAGCCAAGATGCGCAAGGGGAGCTGTTTTTT	CASSQDAQGELFF
TRBJ1-3	TRBV4-1	.	once	TGCGCCAGCTCCCCTAGCTTACGCTCTGGAAACACCATATATTTT	CASSPSLRSGNTIYF
TRBJ1-4	TRBV4-2	.	.	TGTGCCAGCAGCCAAGAGTTTGGGTCTACGCTCAGGCCCACGGAAAAACTGTTTTTT	CASSQEFGSTLRPTEKLFF
TRBJ1-5	TRBV30	.	.	TGTGCCTGGGGGACATTTAATAGCAATCAGCCCCAGCATTTT	CAWGTFNSNQPQHF
TRBJ2-7	TRBV6-5	TRBD1	few	TGTGCCAGCAGTTACGCGGGACAGGGGCGCGAGCAGTACTTC	CASSYAGQGREQYF
TRBJ1-4	TRBV19	TRBD1	.	TGTGCCAGTAGTCCCCTTCGGAGAGGGTTCGGGACAGGGAACCTCGCAACTAATGAAAAACTGTTTTTT	CASSPLRRGFGTGNLATNEKLFF
TRBJ2-1	TRBV15	TRBD2	.	TGTGCCACCAGCAGAGGACTAGCGGGTTCCTACAATGAGCAGTTCTTC	CATSRGLAGSYNEQFF
TRBJ1-3	TRBV7-2	TRBD1	.	TGTGCCAGCACCCAACAGGGGGCCCTCTCTGGAAACACCATATATTTT	CASTQQGALSGNTIYF
TRBJ2-3	TRBV6-5	.	once	TGTGCCAGCAGCCTCGACGGGGGCACAGATACGCAGTATTTT	CASSLDGGTDTQYF
TRBJ2-5	TRBV5-4	TRBD1	.	TGTGCCAGCAGCAGGACAGGATACACCGGCCAAGAGACCCAGTACTTC	CASSRTGYTGQETQYF
TRBJ2-2	TRBV6-2/TRBV6-3	.	.	TGTGCCAGCAGTTACCAGGGGAGGAACACCGGGGAGCTGTTTTTT	CASSYQGRNTGELFF
TRBJ2-7	TRBV21-1	.	.	TGTGCCAGCAGCACCTGCCGGTACAGGGGACACTCCTACGAGCAGTACTTC	CASSTCRYRGHSYEQYF
TRBJ1-5	TRBV6-5	.	few	TGTGCCAGCAGTTACTCTATGGCAGGCAATCAGCCCCAGCATTTT	CASSYSMAGNQPQHF
TRBJ1-1	TRBV14	TRBD1	.	TGTGCCAGCAGCCCCCTCGACAGGGATACTGAAGCTTTCTTT	CASSPLDRDTEAFF
TRBJ1-4	TRBV4-2	.	.	TGTGCCAGCAGCCAAGCCTCGAGGGCGGGGAATGAAAAACTGTTTTTT	CASSQASRAGNEKLFF
TRBJ1-2	TRBV4-1	.	once	TGCGCCAGCAGCCAAGGGGTTCCAGGCCCAACGGCACGGGGCTACACCTTC	CASSQGVPGPTARGYTF
TRBJ1-2	TRBV6-1	.	.	TGTGCCAGCAGTGAAGTGTACAGGGTCGGTGGCTACACCTTC	CASSEVYRVGGYTF
TRBJ1-3	TRBV6-5	.	.	TGTGCCAGCAGTTACTCGAGGAGTGGGTCTGGAAACACCATATATTTT	CASSYSRSGSGNTIYF
TRBJ2-6	TRBV4-2	.	.	TGTGCCAGCAGCCTTCGGGATTCGGGGGCCAACGTCCTGACTTTC	CASSLRDSGANVLTF
TRBJ2-5	TRBV4-2	TRBD1	.	TGTGCCAGCAGCCCAGGGGACAGGACTAACCAAGAGACCCAGTACTTC	CASSPGDRTNQETQYF
TRBJ2-1	TRBV21-1	.	many	TGTGCCAGCAGCAAAGCCCGGCGGGGGGGCAGTGAGCAGTTCTTC	CASSKARRGGSEQFF
TRBJ1-4	TRBV4-1	TRBD1	.	TGCGCCAGCAGCCAAGATCGGGGACAGGGGGACGGACTGTTTTTT	CASSQDRGQGDGLFF
TRBJ2-2	TRBV4-3	.	.	TGCGCCAGCAGCCCGGGACAGTGGGGGGCCGGGGAGCTGTTTTTT	CASSPGQWGAGELFF
TRBJ1-1	TRBV11-2	.	.	TGTGCCAGCAGCGCGGACTGGGGCACTGAAGCTTTCTTT	CASSADWGTEAFF